These T cell receptor beta chains were read from a single sample in a study of CD4 and CD8 cells across lung adenocarcinoma regions. TCRdb fed the PCR reads into MiXCR, producing one record per CDR3 protein. The table includes over 6,000 distinct CDR3 sequences, around 58% detected once. The sample taken for sequencing was CD4+ T cells from the center of a lung tumor. The receptors here all came from a female donor with lung adenocarcinoma. The CD4 and CD8 labels of this study may be unreliable. Each CDR3 is given with its conserved first and last residue. Each record gives: J gene, V gene, D gene, clone size, CDR3 DNA, CDR3 protein. The D gene is left open where the match is weak. The listing skips clone size in some rows; elsewhere it reads once, few, many or a size class.

j_call: TRBJ2-3; v_call: TRBV27; d_call: TRBD2; clone_size: .; cdr3_nt: TGTGCCAGCAGTGGTCGGCGGGCGGGGGGCACAAATACGCAGTACTTT; cdr3_aa: CASSGRRAGGTNTQYF
j_call: TRBJ2-3; v_call: TRBV27; d_call: .; clone_size: .; cdr3_nt: TGTGCCAGCAGGGGTCGAGGGGGGGGGGGCACAGATACCCAGTATTTT; cdr3_aa: CASRGRGGGGTDTQYF
j_call: TRBJ2-7; v_call: TRBV7-8; d_call: TRBD1; clone_size: .; cdr3_nt: TGTGCCAGCAGGAGACAGGGAATTGAGTACGAGCAGTACTTC; cdr3_aa: CASRRQGIEYEQYF
j_call: TRBJ2-3; v_call: TRBV27; d_call: .; clone_size: .; cdr3_nt: TGTGCCAGCAGTCCGGGGCTAGGGGGAGGGGTCCCAGAGACCCAGTATTTC; cdr3_aa: CASSPGLGGGVPETQYF
j_call: TRBJ2-2; v_call: TRBV6-1; d_call: TRBD2; clone_size: .; cdr3_nt: TGTGCCAGCAGTGAAGTGATCACTAGCGGGAGTGTCACCGGGGAGCTGTTTTTT; cdr3_aa: CASSEVITSGSVTGELFF
j_call: TRBJ2-1; v_call: TRBV6-2/TRBV6-3; d_call: .; clone_size: .; cdr3_nt: TGTGCCAGCAGTTACAGTCGGGGGGCGCCCGAGCAGTTCTTC; cdr3_aa: CASSYSRGAPEQFF
j_call: TRBJ2-7; v_call: TRBV28; d_call: .; clone_size: .; cdr3_nt: TGTGCCAGCACAGGGGCCTACGAGCAGTACTTC; cdr3_aa: CASTGAYEQYF
j_call: TRBJ2-1; v_call: TRBV6-5; d_call: .; clone_size: .; cdr3_nt: TGTGCCAGCAGTTACCGGGACAACTATTACAATGAGCAGTTCTTC; cdr3_aa: CASSYRDNYYNEQFF
j_call: TRBJ2-7; v_call: TRBV25-1; d_call: TRBD1; clone_size: medium-sized; cdr3_nt: TGTGCCAGCAGTGAATATGGTGGCAGGGGGCGCTTAAGCGAGCAGTACTTC; cdr3_aa: CASSEYGGRGRLSEQYF
j_call: TRBJ2-1; v_call: TRBV6-5; d_call: TRBD2; clone_size: few; cdr3_nt: TGTGCCAGCAGTTACCCCGGGACTAGCGGGCTGAATGAGCAGTTCTTC; cdr3_aa: CASSYPGTSGLNEQFF
j_call: TRBJ2-4; v_call: TRBV27; d_call: .; clone_size: .; cdr3_nt: TGTGCCGGCACCCACCGCGGCCGGGACCAAAACACCCAGTACTTC; cdr3_aa: CAGTHRGRDQNTQYF
j_call: TRBJ2-7; v_call: TRBV7-8; d_call: .; clone_size: .; cdr3_nt: TGTGCCAGCAGCTTAGCGGGGGGCGTCAGGTCCGAGCAGTACTTC; cdr3_aa: CASSLAGGVRSEQYF
j_call: TRBJ2-1; v_call: TRBV10-1; d_call: .; clone_size: few; cdr3_nt: TGCGCCAGCAGTGAGTCGGTACTTTACAATGAGCAGTTCTTC; cdr3_aa: CASSESVLYNEQFF
j_call: TRBJ2-3; v_call: TRBV12-3/TRBV12-4; d_call: .; clone_size: .; cdr3_nt: TGTGCCAGGGCCCTCGAGGGCCTTGGCAAAGAGACCCAGTATTTT; cdr3_aa: CARALEGLGKETQYF
j_call: TRBJ2-3; v_call: TRBV10-3; d_call: TRBD2; clone_size: .; cdr3_nt: TGTGGCGCCCGAGTAGCGGGGGACAAAGATACGCAGTATTTC; cdr3_aa: CGARVAGDKDTQYF
j_call: TRBJ2-7; v_call: TRBV27; d_call: .; clone_size: .; cdr3_nt: TGTGCCAGCCGTCACAAGCCACGAGATTGGGGCTACGAGCAGTACTTC; cdr3_aa: CASRHKPRDWGYEQYF
j_call: TRBJ2-3; v_call: TRBV11-3; d_call: TRBD1; clone_size: few; cdr3_nt: TGTGCCAGCAGCTTCCCCGGGACAGGGGTGGGGGCAGATACGCAGTATTTT; cdr3_aa: CASSFPGTGVGADTQYF
j_call: TRBJ2-1; v_call: TRBV6-1; d_call: .; clone_size: once; cdr3_nt: TGTGCCAGCAGTGAGCAGCAACCAAGGAGTGCCAAAAACATTCAGTTCTTC; cdr3_aa: CASSEQQPRSAKNIQFF
j_call: TRBJ2-7; v_call: TRBV7-6; d_call: TRBD2; clone_size: many; cdr3_nt: TGTGCCAGCAGACCGACTAGCGGGAGTTTCTACGACGAGCAGTACTTC; cdr3_aa: CASRPTSGSFYDEQYF
j_call: TRBJ2-1; v_call: TRBV27; d_call: TRBD1; clone_size: few; cdr3_nt: TGTGCCAGCAGTTTAACAGGGGCAGGCTACAATGAGCAGTTCTTC; cdr3_aa: CASSLTGAGYNEQFF
j_call: TRBJ2-3; v_call: TRBV7-2; d_call: .; clone_size: .; cdr3_nt: TGTGCCAGCAGCCCCCGGGTGCCGGGGGCCAAAGATACTCAGTACTTT; cdr3_aa: CASSPRVPGAKDTQYF
j_call: TRBJ2-7; v_call: TRBV27; d_call: .; clone_size: few; cdr3_nt: TGTGCCAGCAGTTCGGTTTACGAGCAGTACTTC; cdr3_aa: CASSSVYEQYF
j_call: TRBJ2-1; v_call: TRBV27; d_call: .; clone_size: many; cdr3_nt: TGTGCCAGCAGTTCGTCGGCCTCTAGCGTCAGATGGAATGAGCAGTTCTTC; cdr3_aa: CASSSSASSVRWNEQFF
j_call: TRBJ2-5; v_call: TRBV6-1; d_call: .; clone_size: .; cdr3_nt: TGTGCCAGCAGGGGGACGGGGTGCGGAGTAACAGATACCCAGTACTTC; cdr3_aa: CASRGTGCGVTDTQYF